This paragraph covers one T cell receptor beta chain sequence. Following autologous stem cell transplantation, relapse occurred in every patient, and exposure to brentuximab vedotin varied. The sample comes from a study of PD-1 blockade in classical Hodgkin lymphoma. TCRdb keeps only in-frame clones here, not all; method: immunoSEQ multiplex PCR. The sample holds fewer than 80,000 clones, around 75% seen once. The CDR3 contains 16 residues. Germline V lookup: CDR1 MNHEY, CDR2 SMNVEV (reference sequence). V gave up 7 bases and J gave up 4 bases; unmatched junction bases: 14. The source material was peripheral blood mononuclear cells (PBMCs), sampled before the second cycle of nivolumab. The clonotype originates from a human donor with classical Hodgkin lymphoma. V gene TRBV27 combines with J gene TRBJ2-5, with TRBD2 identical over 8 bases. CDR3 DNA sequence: TGTGCCAGCATACTGGGGACTAGAATCGTTCGAGAGACCCAGTACTTC. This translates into CASILGTRIVRETQYF.